This paragraph reports one TCR beta chain. The target antigen is unknown. This CDR3 has 14 residues. V lost 5 bases and J 0 bases, leaving 10 bases between the germline ends. Germline-derived CDR1 and CDR2 are MNHNS and SASEGT. PCR employed 60 Vbeta and 13 Jbeta primers. Libraries were prepared by immunoSEQ multiplex PCR; TCRdb keeps only in-frame clonotypes and omits some of them. The repertoire consists of about 90,000 clones, with 84% occurring once and the leading ten covering around 2.3%. The record originates from a study of cytomegalovirus exposure and HLA in healthy donors. Points from the study as a whole: Some highly shared sequence variants likely arose as a pipeline artifact. HLA restriction was apparent for most CMV-associated TCR beta chains in a later analysis. TCR beta sequences reportedly predicted the HLA-A and HLA-B alleles of most subjects accurately.

This chain connects TRBV6-1 to TRBJ2-5, with D unclear. This clonotype was obtained from a man younger than 35 in good health and CMV-seronegative. Sequenced material: PBMCs. The CDR3 sequence is CASSPYSHQETQYF. The DNA of the CDR3 is TGTGCCAGCAGTCCCTACAGCCACCAAGAGACCCAGTACTTC.